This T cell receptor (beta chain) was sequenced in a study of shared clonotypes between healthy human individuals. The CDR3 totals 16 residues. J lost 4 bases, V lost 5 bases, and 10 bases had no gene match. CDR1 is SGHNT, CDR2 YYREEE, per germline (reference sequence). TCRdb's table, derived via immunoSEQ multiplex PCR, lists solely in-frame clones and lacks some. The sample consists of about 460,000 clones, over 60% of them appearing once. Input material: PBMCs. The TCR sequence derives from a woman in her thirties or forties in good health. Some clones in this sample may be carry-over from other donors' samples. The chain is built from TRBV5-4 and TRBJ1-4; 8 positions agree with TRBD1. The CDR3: CASSPEPDRGNEKLFF. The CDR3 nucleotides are TGTGCCAGCAGTCCAGAACCCGACAGGGGTAATGAAAAACTGTTTTTT.